The clone carrying this T cell receptor (beta chain) was counted between two and nine times. The antigen is unknown. These data belong to a study of T-cell reconstitution after alpha-beta-depleted transplantation in children. Study observations and caveats: Newly produced T cells mostly provided counts and TCRbeta diversity after one year, as hyperexpanded clones declined. Reports say that about two months after transplant, the alpha-beta T cells came out of several hundred graft clones that had expanded.

The junction had 10 bases not matched to a gene; V was cut back by 4 bases and J by 0 bases. CDR1 and CDR2 from the germline V gene are DFQATT and SNEGSKA (reference sequence). This CDR3 is built from 16 residues. Unique molecular identifiers were incorporated during preparation of the TCRbeta library. MiXCR, run by TCRdb on the PCR reads, gives a single entry per CDR3 protein. The sample has 250,000 to 300,000 distinct CDR3 sequences, over 9.5% seen once. This material consisted of PBMCs, taken before TCRalphabeta/CD19-depleted stem cell transplant. This sequence originates from a boy under two years old with acute myeloid leukemia, due to receive a stem cell transplant. This chain uses TRBV20-1 with TRBJ2-7, with TRBD1 matching over 9 bases. The CDR3 protein is CSATIRDRANSYEQYF. CDR3 bases: TGCAGTGCTACAATACGGGACAGGGCGAACTCCTACGAGCAGTACTTC.